The 5 T cell receptor beta chains in this list originate from one sample, sequenced in a study of blood T cell repertoires in COVID-19 (dated by TCRdb to about 2020). The library came from the immunoSEQ multiplex PCR assay. TCRdb limited this immuneACCESS table to in-frame rearrangements with V and J called. A share of clones is missing; checked studies link under half to unresolved V genes, and the rest is unexplained. For this sample the table gives around 300,000 clones, of which around 90% were detected only once. About 7% of the sample belongs to the ten largest clones. The sample was peripheral blood. These receptors all come from a woman in her twenties or thirties with COVID-19, enrolled during active disease.

This clone was observed a handful of times. The chain carries TRBV28 and TRBJ2-7; TRBD1 agrees at 8 bases. This CDR3 is built from 15 residues. CDR1 is MDHEN and CDR2 is SYDVKM in the germline V gene. V lost 4 bases, J lost 2 bases, and 7 bases stayed unmatched. The CDR3 DNA is TGTGCCAGCAGTTCAGCCGGGACAGGCGCCTACGAGCAGTACTTC. Translation: CASSSAGTGAYEQYF.

The chain joins TRBV5-1 to TRBJ2-5, with 7 positions matching TRBD1. V shed 0 bases, J shed 3 bases, and the junction held 8 bases outside the gene matches. The length of the CDR3 is 16 residues. Looked up from germline, CDR1 is SGHRS and CDR2 is YFSETQ. The DNA for the CDR3 is TGCGCCAGCAGCTTGGCGAACGAGGGACAGAAAGAGACCCAGTACTTC. Translating it yields CASSLANEGQKETQYF.

V and J are TRBV27 and TRBJ2-3, with 15 bases that match TRBD2. There are 16 residues in the CDR3. With 6 bases clipped from V and 7 bases from J, the junction kept 8 bases outside the gene matches. CDR1 is MNHEY and CDR2 is SMNVEV in the germline V gene (reference sequence). The CDR3 DNA is TGTGCCAGCAGCCGCCTGGGGACTAGCGGGAGGCATACGCAGTATTTT. Encoded protein: CASSRLGTSGRHTQYF.

The V and J genes are TRBV7-8 and TRBJ2-2, with D tentatively TRBD1 (6 bases). V dropped 0 bases and J dropped 5 bases, with 10 bases sitting between them. Per the germline V gene, CDR1 is SGHVS and CDR2 is FQNEAQ. The length of the CDR3 is 15 residues. CDR3 coding DNA: TGTGCCAGCAGCTTAGCACAGGGATTAACCGGGGAGCTGTTTTTT. The encoded protein is CASSLAQGLTGELFF.

This clone was picked up one time. This sequence joins TRBV4-1 and TRBJ1-2; the D gene is possibly TRBD1 (5 bases). V was pared by 3 bases and J by 7 bases, with 12 bases between. This CDR3 is 13 amino acids long. Germline CDR1 and CDR2: MGHRA and YSYEKL. CDR3 nucleotide sequence: TGCGCCAGCAGCCAGACGGTCGGGGGTGGCTACACCTTC. It specifies CASSQTVGGGYTF.